The clone carrying this TCR beta chain was picked up a small number of times. Antigen unknown. The data stem from a study of identical twins. Whole-study results and caveats: Alpha sequences out of frame and shared by twins had excess low generation probability. Model-predicted out-of-frame TCR alpha sharing fell below observed values in monozygotic twins.

Template switching supplied a universal primer site; unique molecular identifiers were carried on the cDNA. Each CDR3 protein gets one entry after TCRdb re-called the 5' RACE reads with MiXCR. The profile shows around 280,000 distinct CDR3 sequences, about 8.3% of them singletons. In germline, CDR1 is KGHDR, CDR2 SFDVKD. The CDR3 loop spans 15 amino acids. V lost 7 bases to trimming and J lost 4 bases, with 16 bases between them. The same data also went into a second study, on yellow fever vaccine responses in identical twins.

The clonotype originates from a woman younger than 30 in good health. Sequenced sample: memory (CD45RO+) T cells sorted from blood. This chain uses TRBV24-1 with TRBJ2-1; no definite D call. The CDR3 region is CATRGPSKGYNEQFF. The CDR3 bases are TGTGCCACCAGGGGTCCCTCCAAGGGTTACAATGAGCAGTTCTTC.